Listed here are 15 T cell receptor beta chains from one sample, sequenced in a study of siplizumab effects on memory and regulatory T cells. Assay: immunoSEQ multiplex PCR; the TCRdb copy retains only in-frame clones and omits some. The data show 100,000 to 110,000 clones, approximately 94% seen once. Sequencing was done on a sample of non-Treg CD4+ T cells sorted from blood. The source of these receptors is a human donor in good health.

V usage is TRBV6-5 and J usage is TRBJ2-7; the match to TRBD2 covers 7 bases. V lost 0 bases and J lost 2; bases outside the gene matches: 7. The CDR3 is made up of 16 amino acids. CDR1 and CDR2 (germline): MNHEY, SVGAGI. In nucleotides, the CDR3 is TGTGCCAGCAGTTACTCGGTGCTAGCGGTAACCTACGAGCAGTACTTC. Its protein product is CASSYSVLAVTYEQYF.

V usage is TRBV2 and J usage is TRBJ2-7; 7 nucleotides agree with TRBD1. The CDR3 is 13 residues long. From germline, CDR1 is SNHLY and CDR2 FYNNEI. V gave up 7 bases and J gave up 3 bases; unmatched junction bases: 6. CDR3 nucleotide sequence: TGTGCCAGCACTGGGCAGGGGGTCTACGAGCAGTACTTC. This translates into CASTGQGVYEQYF. The full variable domain, rest sourced from reference TRBV2 and TRBJ2-7, is EPEVTQTPSHQVTQMGQEVILRCVPISNHLYFYWYRQILGQKVEFLVSFYNNEISEKSEIFDDQFSVERPDGSNFTLKIRSTKLEDSAMYFCASTGQGVYEQYFGPGTRLTVT.

V gene TRBV5-8 combines with J gene TRBJ1-1; tentatively, D is TRBD1 (5 bases). The CDR3 has 16 residues. V was pared by 2 bases and J by 5 bases, with 19 bases between. The germline gives CDR1 SGHTS, CDR2 YDEGEE. CDR3 amino acids: CASSFGGLRGGTEAFF. In DNA form, the CDR3 reads TGTGCCAGCAGCTTTGGCGGGCTGAGGGGAGGAACTGAAGCTTTCTTT.

This clone has more than one count but fewer than ten. The chain has TRBV12-5 and TRBJ2-1; 12 bases line up with TRBD2. CDR1 is LGHNT and CDR2 is FRNRAP in the germline V gene. This CDR3 comprises 17 residues. The V gene end was trimmed by 3 bases and the J gene end by 4 bases; junction bases not matched to a gene: 7. The chain's CDR3 is CASGFGLAGLGYNEQFF. CDR3 nucleotides: TGTGCTAGTGGTTTTGGACTAGCGGGATTAGGGTACAATGAGCAGTTCTTC.

This clone was recorded only once. The chain links TRBV29-1 to TRBJ2-3; 13 nucleotides align to TRBD2. CDR1 SQVTM and CDR2 ANQGSEA come from the germline V gene. V shed 1 base, J shed 2 bases, and the junction held 6 bases outside the gene matches. The CDR3 totals 17 residues. Here the CDR3 reads CSVEGSGLAGPTDTQYF. Written as DNA, the CDR3 is TGCAGCGTTGAAGGGTCGGGACTAGCGGGACCCACAGATACGCAGTATTTT.

This chain uses TRBV5-1 with TRBJ2-1; 10 nucleotides line up with TRBD2. The CDR3 length is 16 residues. The V segment lost 0 bases and the J segment 4 bases; nucleotides outside the gene matches: 4. CDR1 is SGHRS, CDR2 YFSETQ, per germline. CDR3 residues: CASSLDTSGIYNEQFF. DNA for the CDR3: TGCGCCAGCAGCTTGGATACTAGCGGGATATACAATGAGCAGTTCTTC. The whole variable domain, filled in from reference TRBV5-1 and TRBJ2-1, reads KAGVTQTPRYLIKTRGQQVTLSCSPISGHRSVSWYQQTPGQGLQFLFEYFSETQRNKGNFPGRFSGRQFSNSRSEMNVSTLELGDSALYLCASSLDTSGIYNEQFFGPGTRLTVL.

The chain links TRBV11-2 to TRBJ2-1; 16 bases match TRBD2. This CDR3 has 17 amino acids. Looked up from germline, CDR1 is SGHAT and CDR2 is FQNNGV. With 1 base clipped from V and 9 bases from J, the junction kept 6 bases outside the gene matches. This chain's CDR3 is CASSLVRGTSGRGEQFF. The CDR3 DNA reads TGTGCCAGCAGCTTAGTGCGAGGGACTAGCGGGAGGGGTGAGCAGTTCTTC.

This chain joins TRBV4-1 and TRBJ1-2; 7 bases align to TRBD1. Trimming removed 3 bases from V and 2 bases from J; junction bases left unmatched: 9. The CDR3 sequence is 16 residues long. Germline V lookup: CDR1 MGHRA, CDR2 YSYEKL. The CDR3 protein is CASSHGRDSLNYGYTF. The CDR3 DNA is TGCGCCAGCAGCCACGGAAGGGACAGTCTAAACTATGGCTACACCTTC.

This clone was seen just once. The rearrangement uses TRBV11-2 and TRBJ2-5; 12 positions agree with TRBD1. Per the germline V gene, CDR1 is SGHAT and CDR2 is FQNNGV. The CDR3 runs 16 residues. V shed 5 bases and J 5 bases; nucleotides not matched to a gene: 9. CDR3 residues: CASSRNGTGGWETQYF. CDR3 bases: TGTGCCAGCAGCCGAAACGGGACAGGGGGCTGGGAGACCCAGTACTTC.

The chain combines TRBV29-1 with TRBJ2-5; D gene unclear. Germline V gene sequence: CDR1 SQVTM, CDR2 ANQGSEA. Trimming stripped 4 bases from V and 5 bases from J, with 14 bases between. This CDR3 spans 13 amino acids. The CDR3 DNA is TGCAGCGTTGCTGAAGGTGGGCGGGAGACCCAGTACTTC. Residues: CSVAEGGRETQYF.

The chain employs TRBV18 and TRBJ1-5; D unclear. Germline-derived CDR1 and CDR2 are KGHSH and LQKENI. V was trimmed by 6 bases and J by 4 bases, leaving 16 bases between them. The CDR3 consists of 15 residues. CDR3 in DNA: TGTGCCAGCTCGTCTACATCAAACAGAAATCAGCCCCAGCATTTT. This sequence encodes CASSSTSNRNQPQHF.

This chain uses TRBV18 with TRBJ2-7, with TRBD2 matching 10 bases. Germline-derived CDR1 and CDR2 are KGHSH and LQKENI. This CDR3 contains 16 residues. The V gene end was trimmed by 1 base and the J gene end by 4 bases; junction bases not matched to a gene: 7. CDR3 sequence: CASSPRAAGGQYEQYF. CDR3 coding DNA: TGTGCCAGCTCACCACGGGCAGCGGGAGGGCAGTACGAGCAGTACTTC.

The chain combines TRBV18 with TRBJ2-1; D possibly corresponds to TRBD1 (5 bases). V lost 3 bases and J 4 bases, leaving 10 bases between the germline ends. Germline assignment: CDR1 KGHSH and CDR2 LQKENI. The length of the CDR3 is 14 residues. The CDR3 nucleotides are TGTGCCAGCTCACCGTGGACATTATACAATGAGCAGTTCTTC. It is translated as CASSPWTLYNEQFF.

This clone was detected a few times. The chain carries TRBV6-1 and TRBJ1-2, with 9 bases identical to TRBD1. The length of the CDR3 is 10 residues. Germline-derived CDR1 and CDR2 are MNHNS and SASEGT. V was pared by 11 bases and J by 8 bases, with 3 bases of the junction left unmatched. The CDR3 region has the DNA TGTGCCGGCGGGACAGGGGGCTACACCTTC. The encoded protein is CAGGTGGYTF.

V and J are TRBV11-2 and TRBJ1-3; D not resolved. The CDR3 length is 14 residues. Germline V CDR1 and CDR2: SGHAT, FQNNGV. The V end lost 7 bases, the J end lost 0 bases, and 10 bases lay between the germline ends. The CDR3 loop is CASTKGISGNTIYF. CDR3 bases: TGTGCCAGCACCAAAGGGATCTCTGGAAACACCATATATTTT. Full variable domain (missing parts from reference TRBV11-2 and TRBJ1-3): EAGVAQSPRYKIIEKRQSVAFWCNPISGHATLYWYQQILGQGPKLLIQFQNNGVVDDSQLPKDRFSAERLKGVDSTLKIQPAKLEDSAVYLCASTKGISGNTIYFGEGSWLTVV.